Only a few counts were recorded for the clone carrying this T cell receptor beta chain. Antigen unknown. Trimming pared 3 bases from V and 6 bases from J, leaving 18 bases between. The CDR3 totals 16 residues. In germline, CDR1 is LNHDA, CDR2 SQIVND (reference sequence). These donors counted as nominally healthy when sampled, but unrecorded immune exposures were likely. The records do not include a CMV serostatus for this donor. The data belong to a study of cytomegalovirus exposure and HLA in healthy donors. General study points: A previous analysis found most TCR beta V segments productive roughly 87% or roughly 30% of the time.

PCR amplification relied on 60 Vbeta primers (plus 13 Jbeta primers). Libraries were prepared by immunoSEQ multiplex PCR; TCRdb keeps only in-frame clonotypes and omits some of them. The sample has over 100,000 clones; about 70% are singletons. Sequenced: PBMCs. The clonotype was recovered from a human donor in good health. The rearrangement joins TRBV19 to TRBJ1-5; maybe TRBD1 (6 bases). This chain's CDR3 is CASSISHRVAIQPQHF. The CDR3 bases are TGTGCCAGTAGTATTTCTCACAGGGTAGCCATTCAGCCCCAGCATTTT.